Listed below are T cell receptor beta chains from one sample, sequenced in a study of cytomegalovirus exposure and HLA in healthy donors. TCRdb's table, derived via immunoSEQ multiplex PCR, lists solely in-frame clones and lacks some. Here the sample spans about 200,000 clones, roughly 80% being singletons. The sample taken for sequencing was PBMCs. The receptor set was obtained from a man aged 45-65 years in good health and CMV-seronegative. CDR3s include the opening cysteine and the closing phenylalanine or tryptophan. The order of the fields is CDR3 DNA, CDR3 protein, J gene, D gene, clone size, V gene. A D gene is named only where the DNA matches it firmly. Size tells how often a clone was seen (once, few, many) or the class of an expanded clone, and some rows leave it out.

TGCAGCGTTGAAGATGGGGCATTGGGGGGCTACGAGCAGTACTTC | CSVEDGALGGYEQYF | TRBJ2-7 | - | few | TRBV29-1
TGCGCCAGCAGCTTGGGACTAGCTTCCCTCGAGCAGTACTTC | CASSLGLASLEQYF | TRBJ2-7 | TRBD2 | - | TRBV5-1
TGTGCCAGCAGTGACAGAGGCTATGGCTACACCTTC | CASSDRGYGYTF | TRBJ1-2 | - | - | TRBV6-4
TGTGCCAGCAGTGAACAAGGGGCAGGTAATTCACCCCTCCACTTT | CASSEQGAGNSPLHF | TRBJ1-6 | - | - | TRBV25-1
TGTGCCAGTAGGGGACAGACCAATTCCTACGAGCAGTACTTC | CASRGQTNSYEQYF | TRBJ2-7 | TRBD1 | - | TRBV19
TGTGCCAGCAGCGCGGGAGGGGTGTTTAATGAGCAGTTCTTC | CASSAGGVFNEQFF | TRBJ2-1 | TRBD2 | - | TRBV6-1
TGTGCCAGCAGCTTAGAGGGACTTTTCAGGGAGCAGTTCTTC | CASSLEGLFREQFF | TRBJ2-1 | - | - | TRBV7-9
TGTGCCAGCCGGACAGGGGGCTCGAATTCACCCCTCCACTTT | CASRTGGSNSPLHF | TRBJ1-6 | TRBD1 | - | TRBV6-5
TGTGCCAGCAGCTTGGGATCACGTTCCAGAGATACGCAGTATTTT | CASSLGSRSRDTQYF | TRBJ2-3 | - | - | TRBV5-6
TGTGCCAGCAGCTTAGGGGGACAGGGGGACTCTGGGGCCAACGTCCTGACTTTC | CASSLGGQGDSGANVLTF | TRBJ2-6 | TRBD1 | - | TRBV7-9
TGTGCCAGCAGTGTAACGGGGGGAGGCTACAATGAGCAGTTCTTC | CASSVTGGGYNEQFF | TRBJ2-1 | TRBD2 | few | TRBV6-1
TGCGCCAGCAGCCGACAGGGGGTGCAGGAGACCCAGTACTTC | CASSRQGVQETQYF | TRBJ2-5 | TRBD1 | - | TRBV5-1
TGTGCCAGCAGCCTTATAGCGGGCACCAATCAGCCCCAGCATTTT | CASSLIAGTNQPQHF | TRBJ1-5 | - | once | TRBV28
TGTGCCTGGAGTCATGGGACAGCCTACGAGCAGTACTTC | CAWSHGTAYEQYF | TRBJ2-7 | TRBD1 | - | TRBV30
TGCGCCAGCAGCAGGGGACTAGCGGGAGGGCCCTCTGGGGCCAACGTCCTGACTTTC | CASSRGLAGGPSGANVLTF | TRBJ2-6 | TRBD2 | - | TRBV5-1
TGTGCCAGCAGCTTTAGGTTAGCGGGAGGGGCCTACGAGCAGTACTTC | CASSFRLAGGAYEQYF | TRBJ2-7 | TRBD2 | - | TRBV11-2
TGTGCCAGCAGCCCCGTCGGCACCGGGGAGCTGTTTTTT | CASSPVGTGELFF | TRBJ2-2 | - | - | TRBV6-6
TGTGCCAGCAGTTTTTGGAAGGAGGGCGAGCAGTACTTC | CASSFWKEGEQYF | TRBJ2-7 | - | - | TRBV27
TGTGCCAGCAGTGCGCAGGGGTACTACGAGCAGTACTTC | CASSAQGYYEQYF | TRBJ2-7 | - | - | TRBV27
TGTGCCAGCAGCCAGGGGTTAGGTTCCTACACCTTC | CASSQGLGSYTF | TRBJ1-2 | - | once | TRBV5-6
TGTGCCTGGAGTCGAAACCCGGGACAGCTTAATTCACCCCTCCACTTT | CAWSRNPGQLNSPLHF | TRBJ1-6 | TRBD1 | - | TRBV30
TGTGCCAGCAGCGCCAGGGTTGCGACAGATACGCAGTATTTT | CASSARVATDTQYF | TRBJ2-3 | - | - | TRBV9
TGTGCCTGGAGTGTCGGACAGGGTTGGAATGAGCAGTTCTTC | CAWSVGQGWNEQFF | TRBJ2-1 | TRBD1 | few | TRBV30
TGCGCCAGCATAATCGGGTACCAAGAGACCCAGTACTTC | CASIIGYQETQYF | TRBJ2-5 | - | - | TRBV10-1
TGTGCCAGTAGTGAACTAACTAGCGGGTACTCCTACGAGCAGTACTTC | CASSELTSGYSYEQYF | TRBJ2-7 | TRBD2 | - | TRBV19
TGCGCCAGCAGCTTGGCCTTGGGCAGCATGAACACTGAAGCTTTCTTT | CASSLALGSMNTEAFF | TRBJ1-1 | - | - | TRBV5-1
TGTGCCTGGAGTACGTTAGCGCGAAATACGCAGTATTTT | CAWSTLARNTQYF | TRBJ2-3 | - | - | TRBV30
TGTGCCACCAGCAGAGAAACGGCGGGGCGGTACTACGAGCAGTACTTC | CATSRETAGRYYEQYF | TRBJ2-7 | - | - | TRBV15
TGTGCCTGGAGAGCAGGGGGCAATGAGCAGTTCTTC | CAWRAGGNEQFF | TRBJ2-1 | TRBD1 | once | TRBV30
TGTGCCAGCTCACCCCCAGGATCCTTACCATCCTACGAGCAGTACTTC | CASSPPGSLPSYEQYF | TRBJ2-7 | - | - | TRBV18
TGTGCCTCTAGTCCACTGTCCAATCAGCCCCAGCATTTT | CASSPLSNQPQHF | TRBJ1-5 | - | - | TRBV27
TGTGCCAGTAGTATACCCAGGGCCTCTGGAAACACCATATATTTT | CASSIPRASGNTIYF | TRBJ1-3 | - | - | TRBV19
TGTGCCAGCAGCCGTGGGCCGAACACTGAAGCTTTCTTT | CASSRGPNTEAFF | TRBJ1-1 | - | - | TRBV7-3
TGCGCCAGCAGCCAAGTCGGGACAAGAAATCAGCCCCAGCATTTT | CASSQVGTRNQPQHF | TRBJ1-5 | - | few | TRBV4-1
TGTGCCAGCAGTTACACTAGGACTGGCACAGATACGCAGTATTTT | CASSYTRTGTDTQYF | TRBJ2-3 | - | - | TRBV6-6